A single TCR beta chain is shown here with its context. Trimming took off 4 bases at V and 4 bases at J, with 28 bases between the two ends. The CDR3 covers 19 residues. CDR1 and CDR2 from the germline V gene are SGHDN and FVKESK. CD45RO-negative, CCR7-positively selected cells formed the naive CD8 fraction, excluding terminally differentiated effector memory CD45RA+ cells. These data originate in a study of shared clonotypes between healthy human individuals. The wider study: Researchers assigned three CD4 naive, three CD4 memory, two CD8 naive and one CD8 memory plate to each donor.

Running of the assay took place at deep level. Several immunoSEQ plates received, in even portions, the genomic DNA of each subset. TCRdb's copy holds only in-frame clones and misses some; the assay was immunoSEQ multiplex PCR. The repertoire holds hundreds of thousands of clones, with about 91% as singletons. This TCR was sampled from a man between 25 and 39 years old in good health. V and J are TRBV14 and TRBJ1-2; no firm D call. The sequenced sample consisted of naive CD8+ T cells sorted from blood. Here the CDR3 reads CASSPLNRVLPDDPYGYTF. The CDR3 region has the DNA TGTGCCAGCAGCCCCCTGAACCGGGTCTTGCCGGACGACCCCTATGGCTACACCTTC.